This T cell receptor beta chain was recorded in a study of shared clonotypes between healthy human individuals. Points from the study as a whole: Approximately 5% was the fraction of naive CD4 clonotypes found shared across a few donors. Rarefaction revealed incomplete sorted-subset sequencing despite large depth.

CD45RO-negative cells were positively selected for CCR7, leaving out terminally differentiated effector memory CD45RA+ cells. Adults of Caucasian background living in Nashville, Tennessee made up all donors. On this clone itself: The antigen remains unidentified.

This CDR3 has 12 amino acids. From germline, CDR1 is SGHNT and CDR2 YENEEA. Trimming cost V 5 bases and J 7 bases; bases outside gene matches: 0. Original handling: ImmunoSEQ output lacked quality scores and full-length reads, limiting matched filtering. Measured with immunoSEQ multiplex PCR; TCRdb has only the in-frame clones, and not every one. Clone size and the V and J calls come from that table; the DNA yielded D and trimming. The sample contains approximately 740,000 clones, about 92% of which appear only once. Material: naive CD8+ T cells sorted from blood. The chain uses TRBV11-3 and TRBJ2-1; 9 positions match TRBD1. This sequence originates from a man aged 30 to 45 in good health. The CDR3 loop is CASSGTGNEQFF. For the CDR3, the DNA is TGTGCCAGCAGCGGGACAGGGAATGAGCAGTTCTTC. Looking up the rest from reference TRBV11-3 and TRBJ2-1 gives the full variable domain: EAGVVQSPRYKIIEKKQPVAFWCNPISGHNTLYWYLQNLGQGPELLIRYENEEAVDDSQLPKDRFSAERLKGVDSTLKIQPAELGDSAVYLCASSGTGNEQFFGPGTRLTVL.